There are a few counts of the clone carrying this T cell receptor beta chain. This entry is derived from a study of blood T cell repertoires in COVID-19. Whole-study context: Samples of COVID-19 (acute and convalescent) were obtained from the United States, Italy and Spain.

TCRdb's copy holds only in-frame clones and misses some; the assay was immunoSEQ multiplex PCR. Altogether tens of thousands of clones are present, less than 85% being singletons, with the ten largest covering 15% to 20%. Per the germline V gene, CDR1 is SGHKS and CDR2 is YYEKEE (reference sequence). Trimming pared 4 bases from V and 2 bases from J, leaving 13 bases between. The CDR3 has 15 amino acids. This chain links TRBV5-5 with TRBJ2-4; TRBD2 might be the D (5 bases). The material sequenced was peripheral blood. This sequence originates from a woman of 80 years or more with acute or convalescent COVID-19. The CDR3 region is CASSPADDPKNIQYF. CDR3 coding DNA: TGTGCCAGCAGCCCAGCGGACGATCCCAAAAACATTCAGTACTTC.